This is a list of T cell receptor beta chains from one sample in a study of blood T cells in healthy people across ages. TCRdb called the 5' RACE reads again in MiXCR, with one record for every CDR3 protein. The data show roughly 1.4 million distinct CDR3 sequences, around 55% seen once. The sample taken for sequencing was blood. All receptors come from a young man in good health. Each CDR3 is given with its conserved first and last residue. A D gene is named only where the DNA matches it firmly. A row's size may be missing; if present it is once, few, many or a size class.

TRBV29-1,13,few,TRBJ2-4,NA,CSVRTRQTNIQYF,TGCAGCGTCCGAACCAGACAGACAAACATTCAGTACTTC
TRBV4-1,15,NA,TRBJ1-1,TRBD1,CASSGRTGSNTEAFF,TGCGCCAGCAGCGGTCGGACAGGGTCGAACACTGAAGCTTTCTTT
TRBV20-1,16,NA,TRBJ2-1,NA,CSALPPSGATYNEQFF,TGCAGTGCTCTCCCACCTTCGGGAGCCACCTACAATGAGCAGTTCTTC
TRBV27,14,few,TRBJ2-7,NA,CASSFDGESYEQYF,TGTGCCAGCAGTTTCGACGGGGAGTCCTACGAGCAGTACTTC
TRBV20-1,14,few,TRBJ2-7,NA,CSAGPKHPSYEQYF,TGCAGTGCTGGCCCCAAACACCCTTCCTACGAGCAGTACTTC
TRBV28,13,NA,TRBJ2-3,NA,CASSRGTVPAQYF,TGTGCCAGCAGTCGCGGGACTGTACCAGCGCAGTATTTT
TRBV7-9,14,few,TRBJ2-7,NA,CASSSADSSYEQYF,TGTGCCAGCAGCTCAGCTGACAGCTCCTACGAGCAGTACTTC
TRBV6-5,14,NA,TRBJ2-1,NA,CASSSVDENNEQFF,TGTGCCAGCAGTTCCGTGGACGAGAACAATGAGCAGTTCTTC
TRBV7-6,15,NA,TRBJ2-7,NA,CASSLGQELLYEQYF,TGTGCCAGCAGCTTAGGCCAGGAACTTCTCTACGAGCAGTACTTC
TRBV21-1,15,NA,TRBJ2-1,NA,CARFGRDRPYNEQFF,TGTGCCAGGTTCGGGCGGGATAGGCCCTACAATGAGCAGTTCTTC
TRBV29-1,14,NA,TRBJ2-2,NA,CSVGVPTNTGELFF,TGCAGCGTTGGGGTCCCTACAAACACCGGGGAGCTGTTTTTT
TRBV3-1,17,NA,TRBJ2-3,TRBD2,CASSQHLAGVATDTQYF,TGTGCCAGCAGCCAACACCTAGCGGGGGTTGCGACAGATACGCAGTATTTT
TRBV29-1,15,NA,TRBJ2-1,NA,CSVELSYYSYNEQFF,TGCAGCGTTGAGCTTTCCTATTACTCCTACAATGAGCAGTTCTTC
TRBV4-1,14,few,TRBJ2-3,NA,CASSQEQATDTQYF,TGCGCCAGCAGCCAGGAACAGGCGACAGATACGCAGTATTTT
TRBV7-8,14,NA,TRBJ1-6,NA,CASGRTSLNSPLHF,TGTGCCAGCGGCCGGACGTCGCTTAATTCACCCCTCCACTTT
TRBV7-9,16,NA,TRBJ1-4,NA,CASSSNARATNEKLFF,TGTGCCAGCAGCTCAAACGCCAGAGCAACTAATGAAAAACTGTTTTTT
TRBV6-5,11,NA,TRBJ1-2,NA,CASRETGGYTF,TGTGCCAGCAGGGAAACAGGGGGCTACACCTTC
TRBV5-6,12,few,TRBJ1-2,NA,CASSLPVGGYTF,TGTGCCAGCAGCTTGCCGGTGGGTGGCTACACCTTC
TRBV9,16,NA,TRBJ2-3,NA,CASSVGNSGNTDTQYF,TGTGCCAGCAGCGTAGGGAATAGCGGAAACACAGATACGCAGTATTTT
TRBV4-1,14,few,TRBJ2-7,TRBD1,CASSQGGGGHEQYF,TGCGCCAGCAGCCAAGGAGGGGGCGGGCACGAGCAGTACTTC
TRBV5-1,16,few,TRBJ2-1,NA,CASSLTRQGGINEQFF,TGCGCCAGCAGCTTGACTCGACAGGGAGGTATCAATGAGCAGTTCTTC
TRBV11-3,13,NA,TRBJ2-5,NA,CASSADLGGTQYF,TGTGCCAGCAGCGCCGACCTCGGTGGGACCCAGTACTTC
TRBV7-9,15,once,TRBJ2-2,NA,CASSLIMSNTGELFF,TGTGCCAGCAGCTTAATTATGTCGAACACCGGGGAGCTGTTTTTT